This entry features one T cell receptor beta chain sequence. The antigen this receptor binds is unknown. Base-call qualities are not available, and no considerably larger clone is one nucleotide away. This sample was taken from a study of T cells in localized non-small cell lung cancer (dated by TCRdb to 2020 to 2021). Background on the whole study: Comparing tumors with uninvolved tumor-adjacent lungs, the study looked at the T cell repertoires of a few hundred patients with early-stage NSCLC. The cohort comprised a few hundred treatment-naïve NSCLC patients with resected, localized lung tumors. The mean age of the NSCLC patients was about 67 years, with about 120 men and 95 to 110 women.

At diagnosis, peripheral blood, uninvolved tumor-adjacent lung and tumor were collected and stored as a combination of fresh-frozen and FFPE material. For TCR repertoire profiling, blood samples were analyzed in the form of peripheral blood mononuclear cells. Findings and caveats that apply to the study as a whole: Since the design was exploratory, TCR variables were selected using unadjusted p-values with no false-discovery rate correction. A median of 57 of the top 100 tumor clones turned up in the paired uninvolved adjacent lung, and approximately 30 of those clones also ranked among the top 100 of that same adjacent lung. The highest T cell clonality was observed in uninvolved tumor-adjacent lung, where clonality exceeded that of tumor, suggesting that antigenic responses were more focused in uninvolved tumor-adjacent lung. Longer overall survival was associated with higher T cell density in blood, whereas shorter survival was associated with higher clonality in adjacent lung. Because multi-region sequencing of the tumors was not done, intratumor heterogeneity could not be ruled out.

TCR beta CDR3 regions were sequenced from DNA using the immunoSEQ Assay. From the authors' description of their analysis: T cell density was computed as TCR beta template counts normalized to usable DNA estimated by amplifying housekeeping genes. Richness was estimated with the preseqR package, extrapolating to 400,000 templates for PBMC samples and 120,000 templates for tissue samples. Clonality was calculated as one minus Pielou's evenness. Differential abundance testing on productive amino-acid clonotypes, with a minimum total count of 5 and an alpha of 0.1, was used to identify tissue-enriched TCRs. Repertoire overlap between compartments was quantified with the Jaccard Index and Morisita Overlap Index. GLIPH grouped TCR beta CDR3s together with public tetramer-defined viral CDR3s, and a viral motif had to include at least three viral sequences and also show V-gene enrichment. Sourced from immuneACCESS, this table was stored by TCRdb with only in-frame sequences that have V and J called. A share of the clones is absent; for the studies checked, an unresolved V gene accounts for under half, and the remainder has no known explanation. V, J and clone size reflect that table, while D and trimming were determined from the DNA. Counted in this sample were fewer than 30,000 clones; less than 95% of them appeared once. The ten top clones hold 1.1% of the sample.

From cysteine to phenylalanine, the CDR3 is 13 amino acids long. Of the read, only the CDR3 DNA is kept; its 39 bases are in frame from base 1. V loses 8 bases, J loses 2 bases, and the germline ends lie 12 bases apart. Via the germline V gene, CDR1 is SNHLY and CDR2 FYNNEI. The chain employs TRBV2 and TRBJ1-2; the D segment cannot be called with confidence. This receptor was obtained from a woman between 35 and 75 years old with stage I lung adenocarcinoma. The sample in question was peripheral blood, obtained before any cancer treatment. In nucleotide form, the sequence is TGTGCCAGCGGAGTACAGCGGAACTATGGCTACACCTTC. It codes for CASGVQRNYGYTF.